The 14 T cell receptor beta chains below were found in one sample sequenced in a study of low-dose radiotherapy and immunotherapy resistance in tumors. Primers used for first-strand cDNA, a TRAV- and TRBV-specific set, covered both alpha and beta chains. TCR amplification used 20 to 25 PCR cycles, a constant-region primer and a V-primer adapter. TCRdb re-called the reads with MiXCR, one entry per CDR3 protein. Seen here are around 9,000 distinct CDR3 sequences, 69% observed once, and the top ten hold 6% to 7.5%. These receptors all come from a human donor with advanced metastatic prostate, ovarian, gallbladder or colorectal cancer (not recorded which). This table probably holds off-target reads from a library built for another chain.

The CDR3 is CAGSGRTSATEQYF. CDR3 nucleotide sequence: TGTGCCGGGTCTGGCCGGACTAGCGCAACCGAGCAGTACTTC. The V gene is TRBV7-9, the J gene TRBJ2-7; TRBD2 agrees at 9 bases. V lost 11 bases, J lost 6 bases, and 14 bases stayed unmatched. The CDR3 contains 14 residues. CDR1 is SEHNR and CDR2 is FQNEAQ in the germline V gene (reference sequence).

This clonotype was observed a few times. The V call is TRBV28, the J call TRBJ2-1; a possible D gene is TRBD2 (7 bases). In germline, CDR1 is MDHEN, CDR2 SYDVKM. V was trimmed by 10 bases and J by 5 bases, leaving 18 bases between them. The CDR3 runs 14 residues. The CDR3 nucleotides are TGTGCCACCACCGAGGGGGGGTACAACAATGAGCAGTTCTTC. Translated: CATTEGGYNNEQFF. The full variable domain, in which reference TRBV28 and TRBJ2-1 provide the parts outside the CDR3, is DVKVTQSSRYLVKRTGEKVFLECVQDMDHENMFWYRQDPGLGLRLIYFSYDVKMKEKGDIPEGYSVSREKKERFSLILESASTNQTSMYLCATTEGGYNNEQFFGPGTRLTVL.

The chain couples TRBV9 to TRBJ2-1; 7 positions match TRBD1. CDR3 length: 16 amino acids. Germline V gene lookup returns CDR1 SGDLS and CDR2 YYNGEE. Trimming cost V 4 bases and J 0 bases; bases outside gene matches: 7. The CDR3 nucleotides are TGTGCCAGCAGCCTAGGGGGCCTGAGCTCCTACAATGAGCAGTTCTTC. This encodes CASSLGGLSSYNEQFF.

This chain connects TRBV28 to TRBJ2-3; 9 positions agree with TRBD2. Germline CDR1 and CDR2: MDHEN and SYDVKM. There are 17 residues in the CDR3. J gave up 5 bases and V 5 bases, and 14 bases lay outside the gene matches. CDR3 region: CASSPRGAGGLRDTQYF. The CDR3 DNA follows: TGTGCCAGCAGTCCCCGGGGAGCGGGAGGCTTGAGAGATACGCAGTATTTT. Full variable domain (rest looked up from reference TRBV28 and TRBJ2-3): DVKVTQSSRYLVKRTGEKVFLECVQDMDHENMFWYRQDPGLGLRLIYFSYDVKMKEKGDIPEGYSVSREKKERFSLILESASTNQTSMYLCASSPRGAGGLRDTQYFGPGTRLTVL.

This chain links TRBV19 with TRBJ2-2; D perhaps matches TRBD1 (5 bases). Germline-derived CDR1 and CDR2 are LNHDA and SQIVND (reference sequence). V was trimmed by 3 bases and J by 7 bases, leaving 12 bases between them. The CDR3 has 14 residues. As DNA, the CDR3 is TGTGCCAGTAGTATCGGCAGGGCTAACGGGGAGCTGTTTTTT. Translating gives CASSIGRANGELFF.

The chain has TRBV19 and TRBJ2-3, with D possibly matching TRBD2 (6 bases). This CDR3 spans 13 amino acids. The V and J ends lost 4 bases and 2 bases respectively, with 7 bases between them. The germline V gene encodes CDR1 LNHDA and CDR2 SQIVND (reference sequence). CDR3 in amino acids: CASSSGDTDTQYF. Here the CDR3 DNA reads TGTGCCAGTAGTAGCGGGGACACAGATACGCAGTATTTT.

This clonotype was picked up a small number of times. The chain combines TRBV2 with TRBJ2-5, with no clear D. V lost 3 bases and J 5 bases, leaving 13 bases between the germline ends. The germline CDR1 and CDR2 sequences are SNHLY and FYNNEI. CDR3 length equals 14 residues. The CDR3 nucleotides read TGTGCCAGCAGTGAGCAGCGTAGTGGGGAGACCCAGTACTTC. Amino acid sequence: CASSEQRSGETQYF.

Concerning this clonotype: One end of the junction fails to match germline, which may point to a read error. The V and J genes are TRBV5-3 and TRBJ2-1; 7 nucleotides match TRBD2. TRBV5-3 is an ORF for which the function is uncertain. The CDR3 sequence is 17 residues long. This CDR3 reads CASSSSWGGGSYNEQFF. The CDR3 DNA reads as TGTGCCAGCAGCTCCTCCTGGGGGGGTGGGTCCTACAATGAGCAGTTCTTC.

DNA of the CDR3: TGTGCCAGCAGCAGTCGTAGGGGACTATCGGCAGATACGCAGTATTTT. It yields the protein CASSSRRGLSADTQYF. The chain joins TRBV3-1 to TRBJ2-3, with 7 bases lining up with TRBD2. Germline CDR1 LGHDT, CDR2 YNNKEL (reference sequence). CDR3 length equals 16 residues. The V and J ends lost 5 bases and 4 bases, in that order; junction bases with no gene match: 12.

This chain links TRBV5-1 with TRBJ2-1; TRBD1 matches at 10 bases. CDR1 and CDR2 from the germline V gene are SGHRS and YFSETQ. The ends lost 2 bases at V and 6 bases at J; junction bases unmatched: 5. CDR3 length: 15 amino acids. The CDR3 DNA is TGCGCCAGCAGCTTCAGACAGGGGGCGGGCAATGAGCAGTTCTTC. Encoded protein: CASSFRQGAGNEQFF.

The chain employs TRBV12-3 or TRBV12-4 and TRBJ2-2; 10 nucleotides align to TRBD1. The trim removed 6 bases at V and 5 bases at J, leaving 3 bases unmatched. There are 14 residues in the CDR3. The CDR3 sequence: CASSTGQGTGELFF. The CDR3 DNA reads TGTGCCAGCAGCACGGGACAGGGGACCGGGGAGCTGTTTTTT.

The chain has TRBV30 and TRBJ2-7, with D maybe TRBD1 (5 bases). Germline loops: CDR1 GTSNPN, CDR2 SVGIG (reference sequence). The V end lost 2 bases, the J end lost 9 bases, and 11 bases lay between the germline ends. CDR3 length equals 11 residues. Here the CDR3 DNA reads TGTGCCTGGAGTCGAGACAGAGGGCAGTACTTC. Residues: CAWSRDRGQYF.

The J gene is TRBJ2-7, the V gene TRBV4-2; D possibly corresponds to TRBD1 (5 bases). Germline V gives CDR1 LGHNA, CDR2 YNFKEQ. With 0 bases removed from V and 1 base from J, the gap between germline ends came to 13 bases. The CDR3 runs 16 residues. CDR3 DNA: TGTGCCAGCAGCCAAGATTCCGTCAGGGTTTCCTACGAGCAGTACTTC. Protein product: CASSQDSVRVSYEQYF.

This clonotype was seen only a few times. V gene TRBV9 combines with J gene TRBJ2-3; TRBD2 is a possible D gene (5 bases). Trimming removed 7 bases at V and 5 bases at J, with 11 bases between. Germline CDR1 and CDR2: SGDLS and YYNGEE. The CDR3 is made up of 12 amino acids. CDR3 protein: CASGSSGDTQYF. For the CDR3, the DNA is TGTGCCAGCGGGAGTTCAGGAGATACGCAGTATTTT.